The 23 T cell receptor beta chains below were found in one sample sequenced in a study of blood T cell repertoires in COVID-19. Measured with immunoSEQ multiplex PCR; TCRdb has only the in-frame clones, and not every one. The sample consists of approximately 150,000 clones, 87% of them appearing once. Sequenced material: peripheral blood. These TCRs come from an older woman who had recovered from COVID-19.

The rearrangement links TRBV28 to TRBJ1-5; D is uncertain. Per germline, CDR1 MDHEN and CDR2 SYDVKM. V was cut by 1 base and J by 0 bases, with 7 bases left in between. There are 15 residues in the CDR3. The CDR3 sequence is CASSLFQVSNQPQHF. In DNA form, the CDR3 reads TGTGCCAGCAGTTTATTTCAGGTTAGCAATCAGCCCCAGCATTTT.

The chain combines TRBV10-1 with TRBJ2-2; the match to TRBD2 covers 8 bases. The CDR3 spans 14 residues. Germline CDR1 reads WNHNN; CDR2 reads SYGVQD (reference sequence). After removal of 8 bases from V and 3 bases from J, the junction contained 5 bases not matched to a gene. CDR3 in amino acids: CASPGGRHTGELFF. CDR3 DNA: TGCGCCAGCCCGGGGGGGCGTCACACCGGGGAGCTGTTTTTT.

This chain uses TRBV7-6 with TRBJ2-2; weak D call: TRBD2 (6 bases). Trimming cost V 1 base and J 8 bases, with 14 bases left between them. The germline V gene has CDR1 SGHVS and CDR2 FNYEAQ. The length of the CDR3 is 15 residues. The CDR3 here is CASSLGGGEGGELFF. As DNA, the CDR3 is TGTGCCAGCAGCTTAGGAGGCGGGGAAGGGGGGGAGCTGTTTTTT.

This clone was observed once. The CDR3 region has the DNA TGTGCCACCAGTGATTTGCTACCACGGCAGGGTCGTAACACCGGGGAGCTGTTTTTT. It yields the protein CATSDLLPRQGRNTGELFF. This rearrangement joins TRBV24-1 to TRBJ2-2, with D tentatively TRBD1 (5 bases). Germline V gene lookup returns CDR1 KGHDR and CDR2 SFDVKD. This CDR3 is built from 19 residues. Deletions cut 0 bases from V and 2 bases from J, with 18 bases between.

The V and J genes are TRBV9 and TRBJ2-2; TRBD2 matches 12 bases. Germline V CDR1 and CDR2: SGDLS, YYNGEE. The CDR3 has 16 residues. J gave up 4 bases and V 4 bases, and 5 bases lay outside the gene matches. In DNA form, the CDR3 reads TGTGCCAGCAGCCCACGACTAGCGGGGGTCACCGGGGAGCTGTTTTTT. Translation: CASSPRLAGVTGELFF.

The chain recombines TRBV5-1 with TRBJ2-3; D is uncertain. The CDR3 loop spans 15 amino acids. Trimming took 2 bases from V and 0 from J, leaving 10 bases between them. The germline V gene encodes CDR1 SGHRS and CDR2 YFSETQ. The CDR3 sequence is CASSFYGRSTDTQYF. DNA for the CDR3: TGCGCCAGCAGCTTTTATGGCAGGAGCACAGATACGCAGTATTTT. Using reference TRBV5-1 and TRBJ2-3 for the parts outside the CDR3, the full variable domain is KAGVTQTPRYLIKTRGQQVTLSCSPISGHRSVSWYQQTPGQGLQFLFEYFSETQRNKGNFPGRFSGRQFSNSRSEMNVSTLELGDSALYLCASSFYGRSTDTQYFGPGTRLTVL.

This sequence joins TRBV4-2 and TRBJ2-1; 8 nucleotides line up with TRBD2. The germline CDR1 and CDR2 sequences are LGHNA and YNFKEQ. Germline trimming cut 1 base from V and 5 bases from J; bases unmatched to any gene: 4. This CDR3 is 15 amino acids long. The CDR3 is CASSQGGTSNNEQFF. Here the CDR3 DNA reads TGTGCCAGCAGCCAAGGTGGGACTAGTAACAATGAGCAGTTCTTC.

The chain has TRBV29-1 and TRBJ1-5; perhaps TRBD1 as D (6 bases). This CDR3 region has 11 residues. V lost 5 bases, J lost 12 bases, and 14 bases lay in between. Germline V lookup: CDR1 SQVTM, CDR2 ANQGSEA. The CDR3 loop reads CSVTSTGNQHF. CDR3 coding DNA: TGCAGCGTTACCTCGACAGGTAACCAGCATTTT.

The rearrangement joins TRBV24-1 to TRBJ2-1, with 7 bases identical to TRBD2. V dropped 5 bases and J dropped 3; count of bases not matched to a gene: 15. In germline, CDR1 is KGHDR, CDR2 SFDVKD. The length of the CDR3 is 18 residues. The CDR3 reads CATSVVTGTTKNYNEQFF. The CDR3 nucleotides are TGTGCCACCAGTGTCGTTACCGGGACTACCAAAAACTACAATGAGCAGTTCTTC.

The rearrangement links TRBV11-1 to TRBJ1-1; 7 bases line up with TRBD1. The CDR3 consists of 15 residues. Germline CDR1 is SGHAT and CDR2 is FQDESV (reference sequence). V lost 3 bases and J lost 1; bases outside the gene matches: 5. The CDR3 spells CASSFDRAGNTEAFF. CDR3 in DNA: TGTGCCAGCAGCTTCGACAGGGCAGGGAACACTGAAGCTTTCTTT.

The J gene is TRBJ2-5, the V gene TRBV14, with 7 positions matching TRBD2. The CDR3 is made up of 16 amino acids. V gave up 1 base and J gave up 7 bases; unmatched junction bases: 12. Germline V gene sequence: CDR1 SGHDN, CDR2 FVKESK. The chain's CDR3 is CASSQGRRGSPWTQYF. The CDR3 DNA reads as TGTGCCAGCAGCCAAGGAAGGCGGGGGTCCCCATGGACCCAGTACTTC.

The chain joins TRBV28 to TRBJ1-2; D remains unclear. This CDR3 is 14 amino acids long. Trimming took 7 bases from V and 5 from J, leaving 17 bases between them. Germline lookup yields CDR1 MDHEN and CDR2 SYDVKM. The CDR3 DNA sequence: TGTGCCAGCACCTATTCCGGGGTTGTTTATGGCTACACCTTC. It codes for CASTYSGVVYGYTF.

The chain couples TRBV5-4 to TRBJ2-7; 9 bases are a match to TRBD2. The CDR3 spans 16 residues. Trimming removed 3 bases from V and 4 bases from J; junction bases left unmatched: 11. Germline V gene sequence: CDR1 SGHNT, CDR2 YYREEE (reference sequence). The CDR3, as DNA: TGTGCCAGCAGCTCGGGGGGAGCGGGGGGACATTACGAGCAGTACTTC. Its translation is CASSSGGAGGHYEQYF.

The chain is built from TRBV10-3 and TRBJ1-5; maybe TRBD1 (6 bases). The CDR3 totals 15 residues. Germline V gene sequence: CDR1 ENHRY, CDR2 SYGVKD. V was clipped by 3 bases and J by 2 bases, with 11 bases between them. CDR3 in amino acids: CAISEEAGGNQPQHF. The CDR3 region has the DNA TGTGCCATCAGTGAAGAGGCAGGGGGCAATCAGCCCCAGCATTTT.

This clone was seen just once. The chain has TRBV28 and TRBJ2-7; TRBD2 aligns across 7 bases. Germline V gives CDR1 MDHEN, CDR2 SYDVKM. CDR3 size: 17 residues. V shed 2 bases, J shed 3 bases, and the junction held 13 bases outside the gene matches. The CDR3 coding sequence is TGTGCCAGCAGTTTAAGCGGGACCCCGCTCCGGGGCTACGAGCAGTACTTC. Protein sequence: CASSLSGTPLRGYEQYF.

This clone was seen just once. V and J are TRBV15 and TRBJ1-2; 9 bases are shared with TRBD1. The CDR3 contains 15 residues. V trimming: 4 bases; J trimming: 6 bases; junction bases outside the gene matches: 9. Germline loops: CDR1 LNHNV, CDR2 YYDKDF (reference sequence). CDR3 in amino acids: CATSKPGQGPNGYTF. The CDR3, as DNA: TGTGCCACCAGCAAACCGGGACAGGGACCCAATGGCTACACCTTC.

CDR3 DNA: TGTGCCAGCAGCGCGGGGGGCTCCTACAATGAGCAGTTCTTC. It codes for CASSAGGSYNEQFF. The chain joins TRBV9 to TRBJ2-1, with 7 positions matching TRBD2. Trimming took 3 bases from V and 0 from J; bases not matched to a gene: 0. The CDR3 contains 14 residues. Germline CDR1 is SGDLS and CDR2 is YYNGEE.

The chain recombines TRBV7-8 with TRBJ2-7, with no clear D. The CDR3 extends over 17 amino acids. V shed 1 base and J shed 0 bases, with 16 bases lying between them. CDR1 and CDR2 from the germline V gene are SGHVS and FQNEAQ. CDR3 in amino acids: CASSLVLSQVSSYEQYF. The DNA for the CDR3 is TGTGCCAGCAGCTTAGTATTGTCGCAGGTGAGCTCCTACGAGCAGTACTTC.

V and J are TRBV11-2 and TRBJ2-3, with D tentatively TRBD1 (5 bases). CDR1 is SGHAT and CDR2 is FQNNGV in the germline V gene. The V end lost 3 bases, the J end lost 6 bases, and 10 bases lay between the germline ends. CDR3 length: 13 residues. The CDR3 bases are TGTGCCAGCAGCTTGGGGCAGGACGATACGCAGTATTTT. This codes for CASSLGQDDTQYF. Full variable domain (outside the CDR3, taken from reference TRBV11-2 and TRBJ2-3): EAGVAQSPRYKIIEKRQSVAFWCNPISGHATLYWYQQILGQGPKLLIQFQNNGVVDDSQLPKDRFSAERLKGVDSTLKIQPAKLEDSAVYLCASSLGQDDTQYFGPGTRLTVL.

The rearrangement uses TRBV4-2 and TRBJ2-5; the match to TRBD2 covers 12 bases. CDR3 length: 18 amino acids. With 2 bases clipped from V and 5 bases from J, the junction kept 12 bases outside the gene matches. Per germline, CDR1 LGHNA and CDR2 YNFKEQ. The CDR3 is CASSQQASGGASSETQYF. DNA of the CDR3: TGTGCCAGCAGCCAACAGGCTAGCGGGGGGGCGTCTTCCGAGACCCAGTACTTC.

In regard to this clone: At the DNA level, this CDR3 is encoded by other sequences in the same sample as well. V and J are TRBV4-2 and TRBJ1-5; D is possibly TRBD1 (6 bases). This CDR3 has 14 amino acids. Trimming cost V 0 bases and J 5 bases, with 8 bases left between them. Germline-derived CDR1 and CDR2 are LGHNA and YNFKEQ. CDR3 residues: CASSQDRGDQPQHF. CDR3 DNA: TGTGCCAGCAGCCAAGACAGGGGAGATCAGCCCCAGCATTTT.

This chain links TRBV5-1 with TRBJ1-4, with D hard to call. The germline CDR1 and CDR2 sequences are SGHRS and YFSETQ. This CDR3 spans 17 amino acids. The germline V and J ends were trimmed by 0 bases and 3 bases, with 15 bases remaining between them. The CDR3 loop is CASSLAGRTASNEKLFF. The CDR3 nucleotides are TGCGCCAGCAGCTTGGCTGGCAGGACTGCATCTAATGAAAAACTGTTTTTT.

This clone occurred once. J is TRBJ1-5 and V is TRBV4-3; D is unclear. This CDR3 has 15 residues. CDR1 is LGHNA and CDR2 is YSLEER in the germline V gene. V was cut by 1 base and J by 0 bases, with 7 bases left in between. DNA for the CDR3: TGCGCCAGCAGCCAAGCAGTTTATAGCAATCAGCCCCAGCATTTT. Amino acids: CASSQAVYSNQPQHF.